The subject of this entry is one T cell receptor (beta chain). Its antigen specificity is not known. Base qualities are not recorded, but no much larger clone differs from it by a single base. Whole blood was collected in K2EDTA tubes by collaborating institutions according to the institutions' own protocols. For TCRbeta analysis, collaborators shipped samples in one of three forms: frozen whole blood, isolated PBMCs, or DNA extracted from either of those sample types. Measured from the cysteine to the phenylalanine, the CDR3 is 17 residues long. Kept here is only the CDR3 DNA, which spans 51 bases and is read in frame from base 1. V is pruned by 1 base and J by 6 bases, leaving 10 bases of the junction without a gene match. CDR1 and CDR2 are drawn from the germline V gene: MGHRA, YSYEKL. TCRbeta CDR3 regions were amplified from genomic DNA by means of the immunoSEQ Assay, a bias-controlled multiplex PCR. In the original analysis: Within the assay, amplification of reference gene primers was used to estimate how many nucleated cells each sample contained. To quantify the absolute abundance of each unique TCRbeta CDR3 rearrangement, sequence reads were collapsed and filtered. Productive Simpson clonality was computed per sample as the square root of Simpson's diversity index over productive rearrangements. Drawn from immuneACCESS, this table holds only the in-frame rearrangements with V and J called that TCRdb kept. Clones are partly lost; checked studies trace under half to an unresolved V gene and leave the rest unexplained. The D gene and trimming were derived from the DNA, and the V and J assignments and clone size from that table. The sample table shows 60,000 or so clones, and around four fifths are seen once. Jointly, the top ten make up roughly an eighth of the sample.

The data originate from a study of blood T cell repertoires in COVID-19 (TCRdb year 2020). With respect to the entire study: The collaborator samples originated in the United States, Italy and Spain and spanned the acute and convalescent phases of COVID-19. The material from the prospective study consisted of cDNA or gDNA derived from T cells, B-cell-depleted T cells, or PBMCs. Subjects who had been exposed to COVID-19, were actively infected with it, or had recovered from it provided the deeply sampled blood TCRbeta repertoires that made up the dataset. Where available, HLA class I and class II types were taken from metadata supplied by the sample provider and were not determined by assay-based typing. The repertoires were released in a freely available public database intended as a resource for research on the immune response to SARS-CoV-2. The samples were drawn from two sources: the first 160 participants of the ongoing ImmuneRACE study, and 1,000 to 1,500 subjects contributed by 6 global collaborators. Nearly every sample came with metadata listing a de-identified subject ID, COVID-19 status, age in years and sex. The full study reports these points: Clinical and demographic metadata were provided uncurated, with the amount varying by source and participant.

The sequencing input was peripheral blood. This clonotype originated in a human donor in a cohort sampled during active COVID-19. The sequence is built from TRBV4-1 and TRBJ1-5, and TRBD1 aligns with 9 junction nucleotides. CDR3 sequence: CASSQVQGALMTQPQHF. The DNA sequence is given as TGCGCCAGCAGCCAAGTACAGGGGGCCCTAATGACTCAGCCCCAGCATTTT.